This T cell receptor (beta chain) was recorded in a study of CD8 T cells in Susac syndrome. Germline trimming cut 7 bases from V and 5 bases from J; bases unmatched to any gene: 1. Germline CDR1 DFQATT, CDR2 SNEGSKA (reference sequence). The CDR3 runs to 12 residues. Reverse transcription of roughly 0.45 to 1 ug RNA was performed with random hexamers. TCR beta CDR3 was amplified by immunoSEQ multiplex PCR. This amplification extended across 54 Vbeta and 13 Jbeta segments. Via MiXCR, TCRdb re-called the immunoSEQ multiplex PCR reads, giving one row per CDR3 protein. The data contain roughly 180,000 distinct CDR3 sequences, less than 95% of them singletons.

This clonotype was obtained from a human donor in good health. The chain employs TRBV20-1 and TRBJ2-1; 11 positions match TRBD2. The sample comprised CD4+ T cells from PBMCs. Here the CDR3 reads CSGLAGNNEQFF. CDR3 DNA sequence: TGCAGTGGACTAGCGGGAAACAATGAGCAGTTCTTC.